The clone carrying this T cell receptor (beta chain) was counted at least ten times. Its cognate antigen is unknown. Germline loops: CDR1 SNHLY, CDR2 FYNNEI. Trimming took 4 bases from V and 0 from J; bases not matched to a gene: 1. The CDR3 has 16 amino acids. It was roughly 210 ng DNA, about 30,000 T cell genomes, that sorted-subset replicate PCRs used. TCRdb's copy holds only in-frame clones and misses some; the assay was immunoSEQ multiplex PCR. The table lists roughly 220,000 clones, 50% to 80% of them singletons. The data stem from a study of shared clonotypes between healthy human individuals. Study-level information: Each donor had three CD4 naive, three CD4 memory, two CD8 naive and one CD8 memory plate.

The study's findings and limits: Clonotypes which were not shared had lower generation probabilities than clonotypes that all four donors shared. Investigators collected only blood, and repertoires in tissues likely differ.

The source is a man between 25 and 39 years old in good health. Material: memory CD4+ T cells sorted from blood. Noted subset: CD45RA-negative fraction. This chain links TRBV2 with TRBJ2-3, with 13 bases identical to TRBD2. The chain's CDR3 is CASSAGLAGSTDTQYF. CDR3 in DNA: TGTGCCAGCAGTGCGGGACTAGCGGGAAGCACAGATACGCAGTATTTT.